This TCR beta chain comes out of a study of response to subunit inactivated influenza vaccine. TCRdb re-analysed the RT-PCR reads in MiXCR, keeping a single row per CDR3 protein. The sample consists of around 790,000 distinct CDR3 sequences, over 20% of them appearing once. The trim removed 3 bases at V and 2 bases at J, leaving 7 bases unmatched. CDR3 size: 16 residues. Per germline, CDR1 LNHDA and CDR2 SQIVND (reference sequence). Turning to this clonotype: Its antigen is currently unknown.

General study findings and limits: There was a suggestion from the authors that each seasonal influenza vaccination recruits few new T cells.

The sample was PBMCs from blood, taken roughly 5 days after vaccination. V is TRBV19 and J is TRBJ2-3, with 8 bases aligning to TRBD2. The clonotype was recovered from a man over 45 who received an inactivated influenza vaccine. CDR3 protein: CASSMGTSGPTDTQYF. CDR3 DNA: TGTGCCAGTAGTATGGGAACTAGCGGCCCCACAGATACGCAGTATTTT.